This entry lists 17 T cell receptor beta chains sequenced from one sample in a study of T cell responses to AZD1222 COVID-19 vaccine. Data came from immunoSEQ multiplex PCR; TCRdb stores just in-frame clones and leaves some out. The table has about 140,000 clones, around 90% seen once. This sample comprised peripheral blood, obtained 28 days after the second AZD1222 dose. The receptors derive from an adult who received the AZD1222 COVID-19 vaccine.

The chain recombines TRBV20-1 with TRBJ2-3, with TRBD1 as a possible D gene (6 bases). This CDR3 spans 14 amino acids. Germline V gives CDR1 DFQATT, CDR2 SNEGSKA (reference sequence). V gave up 3 bases and J gave up 0 bases, with 10 bases separating them. The CDR3 DNA reads TGCAGTGCTAGTCCTCAGGGGAGCACAGATACGCAGTATTTT. It codes for CSASPQGSTDTQYF.

The table lists this clone with a count of one. The rearrangement links TRBV2 to TRBJ1-4; D ambiguous. The germline V gene has CDR1 SNHLY and CDR2 FYNNEI. The V end lost 2 bases, the J end lost 5 bases, and 6 bases lay between the germline ends. CDR3 length: 13 residues. The CDR3 loop is CASSEQANEKLFF. CDR3 in DNA: TGTGCCAGCAGTGAACAGGCGAATGAAAAACTGTTTTTT.

This chain joins TRBV25-1 and TRBJ1-1; the D is unclear. From germline, CDR1 is MGHDK and CDR2 SYGVNS. The V end lost 9 bases, the J end lost 3 bases, and 14 bases lay between the germline ends. This CDR3 region has 13 residues. The CDR3 spells CASTRGLHTEAFF. CDR3 nucleotide sequence: TGTGCCAGTACCCGAGGGTTGCACACTGAAGCTTTCTTT. The whole variable domain, filled in from reference TRBV25-1 and TRBJ1-1, reads EADIYQTPRYLVIGTGKKITLECSQTMGHDKMYWYQQDPGMELHLIHYSYGVNSTEKGDLSSESTVSRIRTEHFPLTLESARPSHTSQYLCASTRGLHTEAFFGQGTRLTVV.

The V gene is TRBV9, the J gene TRBJ1-1, with D hard to call. This CDR3 has 14 amino acids. The germline gives CDR1 SGDLS, CDR2 YYNGEE. Trimming took off 4 bases at V and 7 bases at J, with 17 bases between the two ends. The CDR3 loop is CASSPRVYTGEAFF. The DNA of the CDR3 is TGTGCCAGCAGCCCCCGGGTTTACACGGGTGAAGCTTTCTTT.

This clone was observed once. This chain connects TRBV15 to TRBJ1-5; 10 positions agree with TRBD1. V gave up 3 bases and J gave up 2 bases; unmatched junction bases: 1. CDR3 length: 15 amino acids. CDR1 and CDR2 from the germline V gene are LNHNV and YYDKDF (reference sequence). The CDR3: CATSRGTGGNQPQHF. Written as DNA, the CDR3 is TGTGCCACCAGCAGGGGGACAGGGGGCAATCAGCCCCAGCATTTT.

The rearrangement joins TRBV10-1 to TRBJ1-5, with D unclear. The length of the CDR3 is 12 residues. Germline V CDR1 and CDR2: WNHNN, SYGVQD (reference sequence). Trimming took off 3 bases at V and 6 bases at J, with 6 bases between the two ends. The CDR3 loop reads CASSDPGQPQHF. In nucleotides, the CDR3 is TGCGCCAGCAGTGACCCTGGTCAGCCCCAGCATTTT.

V usage is TRBV9 and J usage is TRBJ1-2; tentative D call: TRBD1 (5 bases). Trimming removed 0 bases from V and 5 bases from J, with 14 bases in between. Germline CDR1 is SGDLS and CDR2 is YYNGEE. The CDR3 is 15 residues long. In DNA, the CDR3 is TGTGCCAGCAGCGTAGGTCCCGGGGGAGAGTATGGCTACACCTTC. Amino acids: CASSVGPGGEYGYTF.

J is TRBJ1-1 and V is TRBV9; D ambiguous. The CDR3 extends over 13 amino acids. V was cut by 0 bases and J by 8 bases, with 11 bases left in between. From germline, CDR1 is SGDLS and CDR2 YYNGEE. As DNA, the CDR3 is TGTGCCAGCAGCGTAGGCGAGGTCGGCGAAGCTTTCTTT. Amino acid sequence: CASSVGEVGEAFF. The whole variable domain, filled in from reference TRBV9 and TRBJ1-1, reads DSGVTQTPKHLITATGQRVTLRCSPRSGDLSVYWYQQSLDQGLQFLIQYYNGEERAKGNILERFSAQQFPDLHSELNLSSLELGDSALYFCASSVGEVGEAFFGQGTRLTVV.

This clone appeared a single time. The chain recombines TRBV28 with TRBJ2-2, with D unclear. V lost 4 bases to trimming and J lost 1 base, with 10 bases between them. The germline V gene has CDR1 MDHEN and CDR2 SYDVKM. The CDR3 has 15 residues. CDR3 nucleotides: TGTGCCAGCAGTTCCCCCCCCATGAACACCGGGGAGCTGTTTTTT. Translating it yields CASSSPPMNTGELFF.

The V gene is TRBV5-4, the J gene TRBJ2-4; 12 bases align to TRBD2. The length of the CDR3 is 14 residues. Germline V gene sequence: CDR1 SGHNT, CDR2 YYREEE (reference sequence). Trimming removed 5 bases from V and 8 bases from J; junction bases left unmatched: 5. The CDR3 DNA reads TGTGCCAGCAGTTCTAGCGGGGGGGAGGACATTCAGTACTTC. Translated, it gives CASSSSGGEDIQYF.

The chain is built from TRBV14 and TRBJ2-7, with TRBD1 matching over 10 bases. The CDR3 sequence is 14 residues long. Germline values: CDR1 SGHDN, CDR2 FVKESK. The ends lost 4 bases at V and 0 bases at J; junction bases unmatched: 0. CDR3 region: CASSRDRGSYEQYF. The CDR3 nucleotides read TGTGCCAGCAGCCGGGACAGGGGCTCCTACGAGCAGTACTTC.

V gene TRBV19 combines with J gene TRBJ1-3; 7 bases align to TRBD1. V was pared by 4 bases and J by 0 bases, with 6 bases of the junction left unmatched. Germline V gene data show CDR1 as LNHDA and CDR2 as SQIVND (reference sequence). This CDR3 has 16 amino acids. CDR3 bases: TGTGCCAGTAGTAGGACCGGGACAGTCTCTGGAAACACCATATATTTT. It encodes CASSRTGTVSGNTIYF.

The sample holds a few counts of this clone. The chain recombines TRBV6-5 with TRBJ2-2; D ambiguous. V lost 11 bases and J 3 bases, leaving 19 bases between the germline ends. Per germline, CDR1 MNHEY and CDR2 SVGAGI. This CDR3 has 15 amino acids. CDR3 sequence: CASGTRYPDTGELFF. CDR3 nucleotides: TGTGCCTCCGGCACGAGGTATCCCGACACCGGGGAGCTGTTTTTT.

This chain uses TRBV28 with TRBJ2-1; D may be TRBD2 (6 bases). The germline CDR1 and CDR2 sequences are MDHEN and SYDVKM. The length of the CDR3 is 16 residues. Trimming pared 2 bases from V and 4 bases from J, leaving 15 bases between. In DNA, the CDR3 is TGTGCCAGCAGTTTAGAACAACGGGCGGGGTACAATGAGCAGTTCTTC. Protein product: CASSLEQRAGYNEQFF.

V and J are TRBV19 and TRBJ1-2; 7 bases map to TRBD1. CDR3 length: 13 residues. Germline lookup yields CDR1 LNHDA and CDR2 SQIVND (reference sequence). V dropped 7 bases and J dropped 4; count of bases not matched to a gene: 6. The CDR3 here is CASIGWDSYGYTF. CDR3 DNA: TGTGCCAGTATCGGTTGGGACAGCTATGGCTACACCTTC.

J is TRBJ2-3 and V is TRBV9, with D perhaps matching TRBD2 (6 bases). The germline V and J ends were trimmed by 5 bases and 1 base, with 11 bases remaining between them. This CDR3 has 14 residues. From germline, CDR1 is SGDLS and CDR2 YYNGEE. CDR3 sequence reads: CASSRGGGTDTQYF. CDR3 coding DNA: TGTGCCAGCAGTCGGGGAGGTGGCACAGATACGCAGTATTTT.

The V gene is TRBV14, the J gene TRBJ2-2; 7 bases fit TRBD1. The CDR3 spans 16 residues. With V trimmed by 1 base and J by 4 bases, 6 bases remained unmatched. Germline V gives CDR1 SGHDN, CDR2 FVKESK. The CDR3 DNA is TGTGCCAGCAGCCAAGGGGGGACAGCGATCACCGGGGAGCTGTTTTTT. Protein sequence: CASSQGGTAITGELFF.